The clone carrying this T cell receptor beta chain was detected ten times or more. This record belongs to a study of human T cells and chemical hapten exposure. About the research overall: Upper-back patch tests with 0.01% DPC were read at 6 days.

TCRdb recomputed calls from the RACE reads with MiXCR, one row per CDR3 protein. Counted here are roughly 52,000 distinct CDR3 sequences, just under 10% occurring once; the ten biggest clones make up over 1.5%. V was trimmed by 1 base and J by 3 bases, leaving 6 bases between them. CDR1 is SQVTM, CDR2 ANQGSEA, per germline. The CDR3 is made up of 12 amino acids. Time point in this sample: patch test 2, 6 weeks after DPC sensitization. This sample's treatment: therapeutic diphenylcyclopropenone sensitization with weekly scalp DPC. In every case, blood was obtained before the patch test was applied. This receptor was identified in a woman between 45 and 60 years old with alopecia areata. Some clones in this sample may be carry-over from other donors' samples. This sample comprised whole blood, obtained in connection with sensitization to the hapten diphenylcyclopropenone (DPC). This chain connects TRBV29-1 to TRBJ1-2; D gene unclear. The CDR3 is CSVEGPHYGYTF. The CDR3 nucleotides are TGCAGCGTTGAAGGTCCCCACTATGGCTACACCTTC.